The clone carrying this T cell receptor (beta chain) appeared a few times. These data are taken from a study of neoadjuvant anti-PD-1 for oral cavity cancer. Study information: Most patients had three to four biweekly doses of 3 mg/kg nivolumab before resection. Patients without progression got a fourth dose around day 43.

The sample's time point: after neoadjuvant nivolumab, at surgical resection. Trimming stripped 0 bases from V and 1 base from J, with 9 bases between. This CDR3 comprises 15 residues. Germline V gives CDR1 MNHEY, CDR2 SVGAGI. Profiling relied on immunoSEQ multiplex PCR, and the TCRdb table lists in-frame clones only, not all of them. The repertoire holds tens of thousands of clones, under 55% seen once, with approximately 40% in the top ten. The chain employs TRBV6-5 and TRBJ1-1; D might be TRBD1 (5 bases). The clonotype originates from a person between 40 and 79 years old with oral cavity squamous cell carcinoma. Specimen: tumor tissue, collected after nivolumab (anti-PD-1) treatment. CDR3 sequence reads: CASSYSTTANTEAFF. The CDR3, as DNA: TGTGCCAGCAGTTACTCCACGACAGCGAACACTGAAGCTTTCTTT.